The text below deals with one T cell receptor (beta chain). Its matching antigen is unknown. This CDR3 comprises 14 residues. The V gene lost 1 base and the J gene lost 5 bases, with 11 bases spanning the gap. Germline V CDR1 and CDR2: SGHAT, FQNNGV. These data belong to a study of CD8+ T cells in alopecia areata. Study-wide background: After 6 to 18 months of tofacitinib, follow-up continued 6 months off drug.

Study-wide results and limits: Tissue-resident alphabeta T cells belonging to normal skin likewise get sequenced within scalp specimens.

It was cDNA, reverse transcribed from extracted RNA, that served as the sequencing template. Assay used: immunoSEQ multiplex PCR; TCRdb lists only in-frame clones, some missing. Here the sample spans about 200,000 clones, 50% to 60% being singletons. The TCR comes from a human donor with alopecia areata. Sequencing used CD4+ T cells sorted from blood, obtained at week 0. The chain has TRBV11-2 and TRBJ2-5; D is ambiguous. The CDR3 region has the DNA TGTGCCAGCAGCTTAGGACAATGGATGGAGACCCAGTACTTC. Translated: CASSLGQWMETQYF.